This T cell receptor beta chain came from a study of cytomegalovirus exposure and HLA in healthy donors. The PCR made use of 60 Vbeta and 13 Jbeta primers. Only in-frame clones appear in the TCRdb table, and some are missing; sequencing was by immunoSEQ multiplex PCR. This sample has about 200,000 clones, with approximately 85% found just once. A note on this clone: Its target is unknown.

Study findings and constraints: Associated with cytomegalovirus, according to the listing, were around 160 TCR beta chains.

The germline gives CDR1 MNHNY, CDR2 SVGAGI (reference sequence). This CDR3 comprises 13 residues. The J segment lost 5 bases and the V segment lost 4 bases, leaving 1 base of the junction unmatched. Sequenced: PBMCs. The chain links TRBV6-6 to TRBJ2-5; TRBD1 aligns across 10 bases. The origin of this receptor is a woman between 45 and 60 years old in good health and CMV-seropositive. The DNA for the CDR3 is TGTGCCAGCAGTTGGGGACAGGGGGAGACCCAGTACTTC. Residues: CASSWGQGETQYF.